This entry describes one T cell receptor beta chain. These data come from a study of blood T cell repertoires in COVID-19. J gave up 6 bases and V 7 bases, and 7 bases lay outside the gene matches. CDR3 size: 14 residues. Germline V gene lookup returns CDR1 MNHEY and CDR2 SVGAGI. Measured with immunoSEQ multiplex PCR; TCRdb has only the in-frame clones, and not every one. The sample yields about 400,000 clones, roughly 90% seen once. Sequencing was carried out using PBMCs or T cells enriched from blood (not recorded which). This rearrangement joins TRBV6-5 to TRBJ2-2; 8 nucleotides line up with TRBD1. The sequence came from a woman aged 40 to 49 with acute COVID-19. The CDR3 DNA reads TGTGCCAGCACAGGGGGCGTTCGGGCCGGGGAGCTGTTTTTT. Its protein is CASTGGVRAGELFF.